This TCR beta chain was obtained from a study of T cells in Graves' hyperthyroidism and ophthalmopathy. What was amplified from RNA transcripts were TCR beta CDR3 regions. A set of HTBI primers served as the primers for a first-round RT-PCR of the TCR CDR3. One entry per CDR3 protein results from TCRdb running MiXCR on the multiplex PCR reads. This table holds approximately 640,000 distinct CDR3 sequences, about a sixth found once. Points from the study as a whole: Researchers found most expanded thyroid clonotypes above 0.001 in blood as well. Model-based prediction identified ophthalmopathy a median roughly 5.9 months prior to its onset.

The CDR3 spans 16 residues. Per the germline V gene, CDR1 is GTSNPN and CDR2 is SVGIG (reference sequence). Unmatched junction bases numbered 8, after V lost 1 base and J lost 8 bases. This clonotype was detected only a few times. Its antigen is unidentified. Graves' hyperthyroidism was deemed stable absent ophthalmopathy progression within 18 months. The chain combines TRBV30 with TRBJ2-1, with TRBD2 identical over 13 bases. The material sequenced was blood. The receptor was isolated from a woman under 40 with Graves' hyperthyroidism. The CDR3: CAWSDRTSGRMDEQFF. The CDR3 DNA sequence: TGTGCCTGGAGTGATCGGACTAGCGGGAGAATGGATGAGCAGTTCTTC.